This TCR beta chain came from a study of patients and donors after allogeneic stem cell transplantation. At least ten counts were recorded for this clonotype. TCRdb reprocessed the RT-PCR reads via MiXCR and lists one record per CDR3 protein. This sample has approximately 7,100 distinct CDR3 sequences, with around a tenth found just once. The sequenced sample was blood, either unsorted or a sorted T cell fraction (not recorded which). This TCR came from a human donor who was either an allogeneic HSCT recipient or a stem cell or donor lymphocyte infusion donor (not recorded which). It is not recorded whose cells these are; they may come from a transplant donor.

CDR3 in DNA: TGTGCCAGCAGCGAGAAGACTTCCAACACAGATACGCAGTATTTT. As protein: CASSEKTSNTDTQYF. This rearrangement joins TRBV9 to TRBJ2-3; the D is unclear. With 3 bases removed from V and 2 bases from J, the gap between germline ends came to 13 bases. CDR1 and CDR2 (germline): SGDLS, YYNGEE. The CDR3 is 15 amino acids.